This section outlines one T cell receptor beta chain sequence together with its context. The CDR3 runs to 16 residues. V lost 5 bases and J lost 0; bases outside the gene matches: 6. Germline V gene lookup returns CDR1 SGHVS and CDR2 FNYEAQ. Researchers placed some 200,000 CFSE-labeled responder cells in culture with some 200,000 irradiated, violet-dye-labeled stimulator cells. The sample comes from a study of graft-versus-host responses after intestinal transplantation. Study conclusions and caveats: Recipient marrow showed GvH clones, some seen first in ileum or blood. Early post-transplant falls in HvG clones accompanied the peak levels of circulating GvH clones.

TCRdb's copy holds only in-frame clones and misses some; the assay was immunoSEQ multiplex PCR. Of fewer than 15,000 clones detected, 35% appear once; the ten largest clones hold around 2.3%. The chain carries TRBV7-6 and TRBJ2-5, with 10 bases lining up with TRBD2. Sequencing used alloreactive CD8+ T cells from a mixed lymphocyte reaction culture, obtained before intestinal transplant. The sample's subset: CFSE-low proliferating T cells sorted from roughly six-day pre-transplant mixed lymphocyte reaction (GvH or HvG direction). The TCR comes from a human patient who received an intestinal transplant. The CDR3 spells CASSNRLAGNQETQYF. In nucleotides, the CDR3 is TGTGCCAGCAGCAATAGACTAGCGGGCAACCAAGAGACCCAGTACTTC.